Presented here are 18 T cell receptor beta chains from one specimen sequenced in a study of OX40 agonist ivuxolimab in advanced cancers. Libraries came from the immunoSEQ multiplex PCR assay. TCRdb limited this immuneACCESS table to in-frame rearrangements with V and J called. A share of clones is missing; checked studies link under half to unresolved V genes, and the rest is unexplained. The sample includes about 94,000 clones, with 70% to 90% observed a single time. Of the sample, about 0.31% is held by the ten largest clones. Sequenced material: CD4+ or CD8+ T cells sorted from blood, taken in a trial of the OX40 agonist ivuxolimab. These receptors were obtained from an adult with an advanced solid tumor such as melanoma, head and neck, liver or kidney cancer.

The rearrangement uses TRBV19 and TRBJ2-5; 10 bases map to TRBD1. The V gene end was trimmed by 6 bases and the J gene end by 1 base; junction bases not matched to a gene: 8. The CDR3 is made up of 16 amino acids. The germline CDR1 and CDR2 sequences are LNHDA and SQIVND (reference sequence). CDR3 in DNA: TGTGCCAGTAGCCGTGTCGACAGGGGGCGCCAAGAGACCCAGTACTTC. Amino acids: CASSRVDRGRQETQYF. Full variable domain (outside the CDR3, taken from reference TRBV19 and TRBJ2-5): DGGITQSPKYLFRKEGQNVTLSCEQNLNHDAMYWYRQDPGQGLRLIYYSQIVNDFQKGDIAEGYSVSREKKESFPLTVTSAQKNPTAFYLCASSRVDRGRQETQYFGPGTRLLVL.

The V and J genes are TRBV4-1 and TRBJ2-1; 7 positions match TRBD1. This CDR3 is 14 amino acids long. Unmatched junction bases numbered 4, after V lost 4 bases and J lost 4 bases. CDR1 MGHRA and CDR2 YSYEKL come from the germline V gene. The CDR3 region is CASSLPTGYNEQFF. The CDR3 DNA sequence: TGCGCCAGCAGCCTCCCGACAGGGTACAATGAGCAGTTCTTC.

This clone showed up just once. This rearrangement joins TRBV2 to TRBJ1-6; the match to TRBD1 covers 7 bases. This CDR3 region has 12 residues. V lost 6 bases and J lost 13; bases outside the gene matches: 6. Germline V gives CDR1 SNHLY, CDR2 FYNNEI. CDR3 residues: CASRKTGTPLHF. CDR3 DNA: TGTGCCAGCAGAAAGACAGGGACTCCCCTCCACTTT.

V is TRBV7-2 and J is TRBJ2-5, with 12 bases aligning to TRBD2. This CDR3 contains 18 residues. Germline CDR1 SGHTA, CDR2 FQGNSA. With 3 bases clipped from V and 5 bases from J, the junction kept 13 bases outside the gene matches. The CDR3: CASSFRPSGGASRETQYF. CDR3 in DNA: TGTGCCAGCAGCTTTCGCCCTAGCGGGGGGGCATCGCGGGAGACCCAGTACTTC. The variable domain in full, with the rest retrieved from reference TRBV7-2 and TRBJ2-5, is GAGVSQSPSNKVTEKGKDVELRCDPISGHTALYWYRQSLGQGLEFLIYFQGNSAPDKSGLPSDRFSAERTGGSVSTLTIQRTQQEDSAVYLCASSFRPSGGASRETQYFGPGTRLLVL.

The genes are TRBV25-1 and TRBJ1-2; perhaps TRBD1 as D (5 bases). The CDR3 loop spans 15 amino acids. The V end lost 2 bases, the J end lost 4 bases, and 14 bases lay between the germline ends. From germline, CDR1 is MGHDK and CDR2 SYGVNS. Written as DNA, the CDR3 is TGTGCCAGCAGTGAACCGGGGGTCAGAGGCTATGGCTACACCTTC. Translated, it gives CASSEPGVRGYGYTF.

The CDR3 loop is CASSQSWRDEQYF. DNA for the CDR3: TGTGCCAGCAGCCAAAGTTGGAGGGACGAGCAGTACTTC. The genes are TRBV7-9 and TRBJ2-7, with a weak D call TRBD2 (6 bases). V gave up 5 bases and J gave up 5 bases, with 13 bases separating them. The germline CDR1 and CDR2 sequences are SEHNR and FQNEAQ (reference sequence). The CDR3 has 13 residues.

This chain connects TRBV4-3 to TRBJ1-1; possibly TRBD1 for D (5 bases). The CDR3 spans 13 residues. Germline V CDR1 and CDR2: LGHNA, YSLEER. The V end lost 0 bases, the J end lost 5 bases, and 7 bases lay between the germline ends. CDR3: CASSQDEGTEAFF. CDR3 in DNA: TGCGCCAGCAGCCAAGATGAGGGGACTGAAGCTTTCTTT.

The gene calls are TRBV18 and TRBJ2-4; D tentatively fits TRBD1 or TRBD2 (5 bases each). This CDR3 has 18 amino acids. Trimming removed 3 bases from V and 0 bases from J, with 18 bases in between. Per germline, CDR1 KGHSH and CDR2 LQKENI. CDR3: CASSPRGRDLSAKNIQYF. In nucleotides, the CDR3 is TGTGCCAGCTCACCCCGGGGCCGCGACCTCTCAGCCAAAAACATTCAGTACTTC.

The chain employs TRBV12-5 and TRBJ1-5; no clear D gene. This CDR3 has 17 residues. Germline CDR1 reads LGHNT; CDR2 reads FRNRAP. Trimming shortened V by 1 base and J by 0 bases, and 13 bases separated the two germline ends. The CDR3 region is CASGLANSPYSNQPQHF. CDR3 nucleotide sequence: TGTGCTAGTGGTTTGGCAAACAGCCCTTATAGCAATCAGCCCCAGCATTTT. The variable domain in full, completed from reference TRBV12-5 and TRBJ1-5, reads DARVTQTPRHKVTEMGQEVTMRCQPILGHNTVFWYRQTMMQGLELLAYFRNRAPLDDSGMPKDRFSAEMPDATLATLKIQPSEPRDSAVYFCASGLANSPYSNQPQHFGDGTRLSIL.

The chain couples TRBV6-5 to TRBJ2-2; TRBD2 might be the D (6 bases). V shed 6 bases and J shed 0 bases, with 8 bases lying between them. Per germline, CDR1 MNHEY and CDR2 SVGAGI. This CDR3 spans 14 amino acids. The CDR3 sequence is CASRRGSNTGELFF. In DNA form, the CDR3 reads TGTGCCAGCAGGCGGGGCTCGAACACCGGGGAGCTGTTTTTT.

This sequence joins TRBV2 and TRBJ1-4; a weak D match, TRBD1 (5 bases). Germline V gene data show CDR1 as SNHLY and CDR2 as FYNNEI. The CDR3 sequence is 17 residues long. Written as DNA, the CDR3 is TGTGCTACCAGGGAGGGCCCTACCGATCGGTTGAGTGAAAAACTGTTTTTT. It codes for CATREGPTDRLSEKLFF.

The chain recombines TRBV7-2 with TRBJ2-5; D possibly matches TRBD1 or TRBD2 (6 bases each). Germline V lookup: CDR1 SGHTA, CDR2 FQGNSA. The ends were cut back, 1 base at V and 4 bases at J, with 10 bases in the middle. The CDR3 covers 14 residues. CDR3 residues: CASSLDPGAETQYF. The CDR3 bases are TGTGCCAGCAGCTTAGATCCGGGGGCAGAGACCCAGTACTTC. Using reference TRBV7-2 and TRBJ2-5 for the parts outside the CDR3, the full variable domain is GAGVSQSPSNKVTEKGKDVELRCDPISGHTALYWYRQSLGQGLEFLIYFQGNSAPDKSGLPSDRFSAERTGGSVSTLTIQRTQQEDSAVYLCASSLDPGAETQYFGPGTRLLVL.

This chain joins TRBV6-1 and TRBJ2-7; 8 nucleotides align to TRBD1. Germline V lookup: CDR1 MNHNS, CDR2 SASEGT. The CDR3 totals 13 residues. V was pared by 6 bases and J by 5 bases, with 6 bases of the junction left unmatched. CDR3 DNA: TGTGCCAGCAGCCGGACAGGGTTCGACGAGCAGTACTTC. Amino acids: CASSRTGFDEQYF.

The V and J genes are TRBV30 and TRBJ2-5, with TRBD2 matching 8 bases. Germline values: CDR1 GTSNPN, CDR2 SVGIG (reference sequence). V shed 0 bases, J shed 4 bases, and the junction held 7 bases outside the gene matches. This CDR3 spans 15 amino acids. CDR3 region: CAWSVGLGAGETQYF. CDR3 nucleotides: TGTGCCTGGAGTGTGGGACTAGGTGCCGGAGAGACCCAGTACTTC.

The gene calls are TRBV7-2 and TRBJ2-3, with TRBD2 matching over 7 bases. CDR1 SGHTA and CDR2 FQGNSA come from the germline V gene. The CDR3 sequence is 15 residues long. Trimming cost V 3 bases and J 2 bases; bases outside gene matches: 5. The CDR3 sequence: CASSLWGGNTDTQYF. Written as DNA, the CDR3 is TGTGCCAGCAGCTTGTGGGGGGGTAACACAGATACGCAGTATTTT. The full variable domain, rest sourced from reference TRBV7-2 and TRBJ2-3, is GAGVSQSPSNKVTEKGKDVELRCDPISGHTALYWYRQSLGQGLEFLIYFQGNSAPDKSGLPSDRFSAERTGGSVSTLTIQRTQQEDSAVYLCASSLWGGNTDTQYFGPGTRLTVL.

A few counts support this clone. This chain uses TRBV2 with TRBJ2-1, with 15 bases fitting TRBD2. The CDR3 has 18 amino acids. Germline loops: CDR1 SNHLY, CDR2 FYNNEI. J lost 2 bases, V lost 5 bases, and 7 bases had no gene match. In nucleotides, the CDR3 is TGTGCCAGCAGTCGGACTAGCGGGGGGGACCCCACCTACAATGAGCAGTTCTTC. As protein: CASSRTSGGDPTYNEQFF.

J is TRBJ2-3 and V is TRBV6-1; either TRBD1 or TRBD2 may fit D (5 bases each). The germline gives CDR1 MNHNS, CDR2 SASEGT. This CDR3 comprises 14 residues. Trimming shortened V by 6 bases and J by 2 bases, and 12 bases separated the two germline ends. This CDR3 reads CASSRDALTDTQYF. CDR3 in DNA: TGTGCCAGCAGCCGGGACGCACTCACAGATACGCAGTATTTT.

V usage is TRBV11-3 and J usage is TRBJ2-2, with 9 positions matching TRBD1. Germline loops: CDR1 SGHNT, CDR2 YENEEA. The length of the CDR3 is 17 residues. V was pared by 1 base and J by 5 bases, with 8 bases of the junction left unmatched. CDR3 region: CASSLAKDRGGTGELFF. The CDR3 coding sequence is TGTGCCAGCAGCTTAGCCAAGGACAGGGGTGGGACCGGGGAGCTGTTTTTT.